This TCR beta chain was sequenced during a study of vaccination effects on CD4 cells after COVID-19. On the study more broadly: Post-vaccine specimens arrived a median 72 days past the second dose. Whole-study results and caveats: Clones that were induced by infection or by vaccine showed marked contraction late after vaccination. There were few convalescent patients in the study and no early post-infection timepoints.

TCRdb's copy holds only in-frame clones and misses some; the assay was immunoSEQ multiplex PCR. The table lists approximately 61,000 clones, 78% of them singletons, with 4.3% in the top ten. At the end of 10 days of culture, CD4+ T cells were isolated. Each participant received a vaccine that was either BNT162b2 or mRNA-1273, given as two doses. The vaccine recipients had no prior SARS-CoV-2 infection, with negative nucleocapsid antibodies. As concerns this clone: The antigen remains undetermined.

Trimming took 6 bases from V and 3 from J, leaving 20 bases between them. CDR3 size: 16 residues. Germline CDR1 reads MGHDK; CDR2 reads SYGVNS. The sequenced sample was CD4+ T cells from PBMCs cultured without peptide, obtained after COVID-19 vaccination. The V gene is TRBV25-1, the J gene TRBJ2-5, with D perhaps assigned TRBD1 or TRBD2 (5 bases each). This receptor was taken from a human donor who received a COVID-19 vaccine. The CDR3 loop is CASRNGWGRGEETQYF. The CDR3 DNA sequence: TGTGCCAGCAGAAACGGGTGGGGACGAGGGGAAGAGACCCAGTACTTC.